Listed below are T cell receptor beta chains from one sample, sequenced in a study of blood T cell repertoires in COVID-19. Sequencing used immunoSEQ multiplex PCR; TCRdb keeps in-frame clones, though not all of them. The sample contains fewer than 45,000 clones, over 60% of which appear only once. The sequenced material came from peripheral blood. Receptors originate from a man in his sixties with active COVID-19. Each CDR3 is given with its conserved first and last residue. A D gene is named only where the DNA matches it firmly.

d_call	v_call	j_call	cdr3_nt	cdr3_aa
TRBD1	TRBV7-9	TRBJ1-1	TGTGCCAGCAGCAGACAGGGAACCCTGAACACTGAAGCTTTCTTT	CASSRQGTLNTEAFF
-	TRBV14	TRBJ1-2	TGTGCCAGCAGCGCCAGGGTCTACTATGGCTACACCTTC	CASSARVYYGYTF
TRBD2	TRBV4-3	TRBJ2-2	TGCGCCAGCAGCCAAGATCCCTCTCTAGCGGGAGCAACCGGGGAGCTGTTTTTT	CASSQDPSLAGATGELFF
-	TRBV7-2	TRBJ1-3	TGTGCCAGCAGCTCATTCACGAGAGGGACTGGAAACACCATATATTTT	CASSSFTRGTGNTIYF
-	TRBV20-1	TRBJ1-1	TGCAGTGCTAGACAGAACACTGAAGCTTTCTTT	CSARQNTEAFF
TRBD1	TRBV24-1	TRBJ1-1	TGTGCCACCAGTGATAGGGCCTCCGGGACAGGGGCCGTTACTGAAGCTTTCTTT	CATSDRASGTGAVTEAFF
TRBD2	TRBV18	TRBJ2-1	TGTGCCAGCTCACCACCGAATAGCGGGGGGGCTGGGGGGAATGAGCAGTTCTTC	CASSPPNSGGAGGNEQFF
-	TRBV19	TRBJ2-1	TGTGCCAGTAGTCCCAGCTGGAAGCGGGCGAGCAATGAGCAGTTCTTC	CASSPSWKRASNEQFF
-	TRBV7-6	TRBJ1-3	TGTGCCAGCAGCGGACACTCTGGAAACACCATATATTTT	CASSGHSGNTIYF
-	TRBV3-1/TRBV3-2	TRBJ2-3	TGTGCCAGCAGCCAAGAGGGTGGACACGCGCAGTATTTT	CASSQEGGHAQYF
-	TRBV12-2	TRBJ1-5	TGTGCAAGTCGCTTAGGCTCCGGACAGTGGCATTTT	CASRLGSGQWHF
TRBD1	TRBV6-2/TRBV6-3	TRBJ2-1	TGTGCCAGCAGTTCTGGACAGGCCTCAGCGGACAGGTCCTACAATGAGCAGTTCTTC	CASSSGQASADRSYNEQFF
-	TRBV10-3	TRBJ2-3	TGTGCCATCAGTGGCACTAGCACAGATACGCAGTATTTT	CAISGTSTDTQYF
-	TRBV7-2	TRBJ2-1	TGTGCCAGCAGCTCGCCAGTTCTTCCGGGTGAGCAGTTCTTC	CASSSPVLPGEQFF